Below, 27 T cell receptor beta chains from the same sample are listed, as sequenced in a study of early stage breast cancer tumors. Sequencing was performed with immunoSEQ multiplex PCR; in TCRdb, only in-frame clones are kept and a portion is missing. This table holds tens of thousands of clones, 60% to 85% found once. The specimen sequenced was blood. Source of these receptors: a person in their thirties with breast cancer.

This clone came up once. The rearrangement links TRBV2 to TRBJ2-5, with D perhaps assigned TRBD1 or TRBD2 (5 bases each). This CDR3 has 12 amino acids. In germline, CDR1 is SNHLY, CDR2 FYNNEI. V lost 8 bases, J lost 4 bases, and 11 bases lay in between. The CDR3 DNA is TGTGCCAGCGAAGGGGCGGGAGAGACCCAGTACTTC. It codes for CASEGAGETQYF.

The rearrangement uses TRBV18 and TRBJ1-1; the D is unclear. The CDR3 is 14 amino acids. CDR1 and CDR2 (germline): KGHSH, LQKENI. Trimming left V 2 bases short and J 1 base short, with 8 bases between. Here the CDR3 DNA reads TGTGCCAGCTCACCAAACTGGGGGAACACTGAAGCTTTCTTT. Its protein product is CASSPNWGNTEAFF.

This clone was counted a single time. The chain couples TRBV5-1 to TRBJ2-5; 9 bases match TRBD2. Germline V gene data show CDR1 as SGHRS and CDR2 as YFSETQ. The J segment lost 2 bases and the V segment lost 4 bases, leaving 12 bases of the junction unmatched. The CDR3 is made up of 17 amino acids. CDR3 nucleotides: TGCGCCAGCAGCGTAGACCATCGGGCGGGAGGGCAAGAGACCCAGTACTTC. It specifies CASSVDHRAGGQETQYF.

In this sample, this clone turned up a few times. This chain uses TRBV29-1 with TRBJ1-2; no firm D call. The ends were cut back, 7 bases at V and 6 bases at J, with 9 bases in the middle. Germline V gives CDR1 SQVTM, CDR2 ANQGSEA. The CDR3 is 10 amino acids. This CDR3 reads CSAGDDGYTF. The CDR3 DNA sequence: TGCAGCGCCGGGGATGATGGCTACACCTTC.

The CDR3 is CAIKAGGNTGELFF. CDR3 coding DNA: TGTGCCATAAAAGCGGGAGGCAACACCGGGGAGCTGTTTTTT. The rearrangement links TRBV10-3 to TRBJ2-2, with 9 bases fitting TRBD2. This CDR3 has 14 residues. The trim removed 9 bases at V and 2 bases at J, leaving 4 bases unmatched. Germline V gene data show CDR1 as ENHRY and CDR2 as SYGVKD.

The chain joins TRBV5-1 to TRBJ1-1, with 8 bases fitting TRBD1. In germline, CDR1 is SGHRS, CDR2 YFSETQ. Trimming at V came to 2 bases and at J to 4 bases, leaving 7 bases not matched to a gene. This CDR3 comprises 15 residues. As DNA, the CDR3 is TGCGCCAGCAGCTTTATACAGGGGGGAACCACTGAAGCTTTCTTT. Protein: CASSFIQGGTTEAFF. Drawing the rest from reference TRBV5-1 and TRBJ1-1, the complete variable domain is KAGVTQTPRYLIKTRGQQVTLSCSPISGHRSVSWYQQTPGQGLQFLFEYFSETQRNKGNFPGRFSGRQFSNSRSEMNVSTLELGDSALYLCASSFIQGGTTEAFFGQGTRLTVV.

In its sample, this clone was seen once. The gene calls are TRBV6-6 and TRBJ1-5; D remains unclear. Trimming took off 6 bases at V and 0 bases at J, with 9 bases between the two ends. Germline V CDR1 and CDR2: MNHNY, SVGAGI (reference sequence). The length of the CDR3 is 14 residues. The CDR3 DNA follows: TGTGCCAGCAGGTCGCCCCATAGCAATCAGCCCCAGCATTTT. Residues: CASRSPHSNQPQHF.

The rearrangement links TRBV27 to TRBJ2-7, with a weak D call TRBD1 (5 bases). CDR3 length equals 14 residues. The V gene lost 4 bases and the J gene lost 2 bases, with 12 bases spanning the gap. Germline loops: CDR1 MNHEY, CDR2 SMNVEV (reference sequence). CDR3: CASSSPTAAYEQYF. The CDR3 DNA reads TGTGCCAGCAGTTCCCCGACAGCAGCCTACGAGCAGTACTTC.

This clone came up once. The chain joins TRBV6-5 to TRBJ2-4; D perhaps matches TRBD2 (6 bases). Deletions cut 2 bases from V and 7 bases from J, with 12 bases between. This CDR3 is built from 14 residues. The germline V gene has CDR1 MNHEY and CDR2 SVGAGI. Written as DNA, the CDR3 is TGTGCCAGCAGTTACGCAGGGAGGAGGAACATTCAGTACTTC. This gives the protein CASSYAGRRNIQYF.

The count of this clone is one. Different DNA sequences within this sample yield the same CDR3. The chain couples TRBV14 to TRBJ2-7; TRBD1 might be the D (5 bases). The CDR3 has 14 residues. Germline values: CDR1 SGHDN, CDR2 FVKESK. Trimming removed 3 bases at V and 1 base at J, with 10 bases between. In DNA, the CDR3 is TGTGCCAGCAGCCAGGACCCAGGGTCCTACGAGCAGTACTTC. Protein product: CASSQDPGSYEQYF.

The chain links TRBV25-1 to TRBJ2-1; TRBD2 matches at 7 bases. Trimming removed 2 bases from V and 3 bases from J; junction bases left unmatched: 7. The CDR3 is 16 amino acids. The V gene's germline CDR1 is MGHDK and CDR2 SYGVNS. The CDR3 DNA is TGTGCCAGCAGTGAACGGGGGGAGTTGGGCTACAATGAGCAGTTCTTC. Its protein product is CASSERGELGYNEQFF.

The genes are TRBV5-1 and TRBJ2-3; D is undetermined. With 0 bases removed from V and 3 bases from J, the gap between germline ends came to 8 bases. Germline CDR1 SGHRS, CDR2 YFSETQ. The CDR3 runs 14 residues. CDR3 protein: CASSLVVRTDTQYF. The CDR3 DNA is TGCGCCAGCAGCTTGGTGGTCAGGACAGATACGCAGTATTTT.

The rearrangement links TRBV15 to TRBJ2-7, with D perhaps TRBD2 (6 bases). CDR1 LNHNV and CDR2 YYDKDF come from the germline V gene (reference sequence). Deletions cut 4 bases from V and 1 base from J, with 11 bases between. The CDR3 runs to 14 residues. The CDR3 spells CATSTGLRSYEQYF. CDR3 nucleotides: TGTGCCACCAGCACGGGACTTCGATCCTACGAGCAGTACTTC.

This sequence joins TRBV11-3 and TRBJ2-1; D is uncertain. Trimming cost V 6 bases and J 5 bases, with 11 bases left between them. CDR1 and CDR2 (germline): SGHNT, YENEEA. The CDR3 has 13 residues. CDR3 DNA sequence: TGTGCCAGCAGTCTTAGACGGGACAATGAGCAGTTCTTC. It is translated as CASSLRRDNEQFF.

The chain carries TRBV29-1 and TRBJ2-1, with 11 bases matching TRBD2. Germline assignment: CDR1 SQVTM and CDR2 ANQGSEA. After removal of 0 bases from V and 10 bases from J, the junction contained 8 bases not matched to a gene. CDR3 length: 15 residues. CDR3 amino acids: CSVEDLAGGRDEQFF. In DNA, the CDR3 is TGCAGCGTTGAAGACCTAGCGGGAGGCCGAGACGAGCAGTTCTTC.

This clone has more than one count but fewer than ten. This chain links TRBV13 with TRBJ2-2; D is possibly TRBD1 (6 bases). The V and J ends lost 6 bases and 7 bases respectively, with 9 bases between them. The germline CDR1 and CDR2 sequences are PRHDT and FYEKMQ (reference sequence). The CDR3 extends over 12 amino acids. The CDR3 loop reads CASSLQGGELFF. For the CDR3, the DNA is TGTGCCAGCAGTCTACAGGGCGGGGAGCTGTTTTTT. The full variable domain, with the rest looked up from reference TRBV13 and TRBJ2-2, is AAGVIQSPRHLIKEKRETATLKCYPIPRHDTVYWYQQGPGQDPQFLISFYEKMQSDKGSIPDRFSAQQFSDYHSELNMSSLELGDSALYFCASSLQGGELFFGEGSRLTVL.

V usage is TRBV18 and J usage is TRBJ1-2, with TRBD1 as a possible D gene (6 bases). CDR3 length: 14 residues. The germline gives CDR1 KGHSH, CDR2 LQKENI. Trimming removed 1 base at V and 4 bases at J, with 10 bases between. CDR3 in amino acids: CASSPQRQAYGYTF. CDR3 in DNA: TGTGCCAGCTCACCACAGCGACAGGCCTATGGCTACACCTTC.

The chain couples TRBV30 to TRBJ1-2, with 8 bases that match TRBD1. Germline CDR1 reads GTSNPN; CDR2 reads SVGIG (reference sequence). This CDR3 region has 13 residues. J was trimmed by 5 bases and V by 4 bases; bases with no gene match: 6. CDR3 in amino acids: CAWTDGQGYGYTF. In DNA form, the CDR3 reads TGTGCCTGGACCGACGGACAGGGTTATGGCTACACCTTC.

On this clone itself: One end of the junction varies from germline; a read error may be responsible. The chain recombines TRBV11-3 with TRBJ2-7, with 8 nucleotides matching TRBD2. The CDR3 is made up of 15 amino acids. Germline CDR1 SGHNT, CDR2 YENEEA. CDR3 region: CASSQVPGLGYEQYF. DNA of the CDR3: TGCGCCAGCAGCCAAGTTCCGGGACTAGGCTACGAGCAGTACTTC.

The genes are TRBV6-5 and TRBJ1-2; 10 bases agree with TRBD1. Germline V CDR1 and CDR2: MNHEY, SVGAGI. This CDR3 comprises 14 residues. Germline trimming cut 5 bases from V and 4 bases from J; bases unmatched to any gene: 4. For the CDR3, the DNA is TGTGCCAGCAGTCGCGGACAGGGGGTCTATGGCTACACCTTC. Its translation is CASSRGQGVYGYTF.

This chain's CDR3 is CASSLVAGTDTQYF. The CDR3 DNA is TGCGCCAGCAGCTTGGTCGCGGGAACAGATACGCAGTATTTT. The V gene is TRBV5-1, the J gene TRBJ2-3; a weak D match, TRBD2 (6 bases). The CDR3 is made up of 14 amino acids. Germline-derived CDR1 and CDR2 are SGHRS and YFSETQ. The germline V and J ends were trimmed by 0 bases and 3 bases, with 8 bases remaining between them. Using reference TRBV5-1 and TRBJ2-3 for the parts outside the CDR3, the full variable domain is KAGVTQTPRYLIKTRGQQVTLSCSPISGHRSVSWYQQTPGQGLQFLFEYFSETQRNKGNFPGRFSGRQFSNSRSEMNVSTLELGDSALYLCASSLVAGTDTQYFGPGTRLTVL.

This clone was counted a few times. The chain has TRBV6-5 and TRBJ1-2, with D perhaps matching TRBD1 (6 bases). This CDR3 has 14 residues. Trimming left V 7 bases short and J 4 bases short, with 16 bases between. Germline V gene sequence: CDR1 MNHEY, CDR2 SVGAGI. The CDR3 nucleotides read TGTGCCAGCACCGAGACAGGTGACTTCTATGGCTACACCTTC. Translation: CASTETGDFYGYTF.

The rearrangement links TRBV11-1 to TRBJ2-7; no firm D call. V was shortened by 8 bases and J by 0 bases, with 20 bases between the two germline ends. CDR1 and CDR2 from the germline V gene are SGHAT and FQDESV (reference sequence). The CDR3 length is 16 residues. The CDR3 sequence is CASGSLKPTVSYEQYF. The CDR3 DNA sequence: TGTGCCAGCGGGTCTCTAAAGCCTACCGTCTCCTACGAGCAGTACTTC.

V is TRBV18 and J is TRBJ2-7; 13 bases align to TRBD2. Germline assignment: CDR1 KGHSH and CDR2 LQKENI. V shed 6 bases, J shed 7 bases, and the junction held 12 bases outside the gene matches. The CDR3 is 16 amino acids. CDR3 residues: CASSPGLAGAFGEQYF. CDR3 sequence (DNA): TGTGCCAGCTCTCCAGGACTAGCGGGAGCCTTTGGTGAGCAGTACTTC.

This chain joins TRBV7-9 and TRBJ2-5, with D unresolved. CDR1 and CDR2 from the germline V gene are SEHNR and FQNEAQ (reference sequence). CDR3 size: 16 residues. V lost 5 bases, J lost 0 bases, and 16 bases lay in between. The CDR3 bases are TGTGCCAGCAGCCCCGGTTTCCAAGCTTACCAAGAGACCCAGTACTTC. Translated: CASSPGFQAYQETQYF.

This clone was counted a single time. Other DNA sequences of this sample code for an identical CDR3. The rearrangement joins TRBV6-4 to TRBJ1-1, with unresolved D. Trimming cost V 2 bases and J 1 base, with 5 bases left between them. Germline V CDR1 and CDR2: MRHNA, SNTAGT. The CDR3 has 13 residues. The CDR3 protein is CASSDGENTEAFF. The CDR3 DNA reads TGTGCCAGCAGTGACGGCGAGAACACTGAAGCTTTCTTT.

The chain couples TRBV6-5 to TRBJ1-4; 7 bases align to TRBD1. The CDR3 is 12 amino acids. Looked up from germline, CDR1 is MNHEY and CDR2 is SVGAGI. The V and J ends lost 9 bases and 7 bases, in that order; junction bases with no gene match: 5. For the CDR3, the DNA is TGTGCCAGTAGACAGGGAAGTGAAAAACTGTTTTTT. Its protein product is CASRQGSEKLFF.